The clone carrying this TCR beta chain has a single count. Its antigen is not known. The record originates from a study of graft-versus-host responses after intestinal transplantation. Regarding the study as a whole: Circulating GvH clone levels at their peak were associated with HvG declines (early post-transplant).

Per the germline V gene, CDR1 is MGHRA and CDR2 is YSYEKL. The V end lost 1 base, the J end lost 0 bases, and 9 bases lay between the germline ends. The CDR3 extends over 15 amino acids. Measured with immunoSEQ multiplex PCR; TCRdb has only the in-frame clones, and not every one. Here the sample spans 90,000 to 150,000 clones, approximately 92% being singletons. The receptor's source is a human donor who received an intestinal transplant. Sample: unstimulated CD4+ T cells sorted from spleen or lymph node cells, taken before intestinal transplant. This chain joins TRBV4-1 and TRBJ1-1; no reliable D call. In DNA, the CDR3 is TGCGCCAGCAGCCAAGCGTACAGTTTGAACACTGAAGCTTTCTTT. Translated, it gives CASSQAYSLNTEAFF.